Described below is a single TCR beta chain sequence and its context. The sample originates from a study of shared clonotypes between healthy human individuals. The V gene's germline CDR1 is PRHDT and CDR2 FYEKMQ (reference sequence). The CDR3 extends over 16 amino acids. V lost 5 bases and J lost 8, with 22 bases in between. In the naive CD8 group, cells lacked CD45RO and were positively selected for CCR7, so terminally differentiated effector memory CD45RA+ cells were left out. A deep-level run was used for the assay. Clones were read by immunoSEQ multiplex PCR, and TCRdb kept only the in-frame ones, dropping some. Here the sample spans 2 million or so clones, approximately 94% being singletons.

The TCR comes from a young man in good health. The V gene is TRBV13, the J gene TRBJ2-1; the D gene is possibly TRBD1 (5 bases). Sequenced: naive CD8+ T cells sorted from blood. The CDR3, as DNA: TGTGCCAGCAGCAAACTGGGTACGGAACTGACAGATGAGCAGTTCTTC. Its protein is CASSKLGTELTDEQFF.